The next 12 T cell receptor beta chains were all read from a single sample in a study of T cell responses to AZD1222 COVID-19 vaccine. Clones were read by immunoSEQ multiplex PCR, and TCRdb kept only the in-frame ones, dropping some. This sample has roughly 140,000 clones, with under 95% found just once. The source material was peripheral blood, sampled 28 days after the second AZD1222 dose. Every receptor here comes from an adult who received the AZD1222 COVID-19 vaccine.

The V and J genes are TRBV19 and TRBJ2-1; 10 bases fit TRBD1. The V segment lost 4 bases and the J segment 8 bases; nucleotides outside the gene matches: 8. Germline loops: CDR1 LNHDA, CDR2 SQIVND (reference sequence). The CDR3 contains 15 residues. In nucleotides, the CDR3 is TGTGCCAGTAGTAGAAGACAGGGGGCGCCGGATGAGCAGTTCTTC. It is translated as CASSRRQGAPDEQFF.

CDR3 in amino acids: CASSSTPEGTEAFF. The CDR3 coding sequence is TGTGCCAGCAGTTCGACACCAGAGGGCACTGAAGCTTTCTTT. This sequence joins TRBV27 and TRBJ1-1; the D is unclear. There are 14 residues in the CDR3. V shed 4 bases and J shed 4 bases, with 13 bases lying between them. The germline CDR1 and CDR2 sequences are MNHEY and SMNVEV (reference sequence).

The V call is TRBV19, the J call TRBJ1-5, with a weak D call TRBD1 (5 bases). Germline V gene sequence: CDR1 LNHDA, CDR2 SQIVND (reference sequence). The CDR3 extends over 13 amino acids. Trimming removed 7 bases at V and 7 bases at J, with 14 bases between. CDR3 in amino acids: CASNRVGVQPQHF. The CDR3 DNA sequence: TGTGCCAGTAATCGGGTAGGGGTACAGCCCCAGCATTTT.

This rearrangement joins TRBV3-1 (or the pseudogene TRBV3-2) to TRBJ1-2, with D uncertain. The CDR3 contains 14 residues. The ends were cut back, 1 base at V and 7 bases at J, with 13 bases in the middle. CDR1 and CDR2 from the germline V gene are LGHDT and YNNKEL (reference sequence). In nucleotides, the CDR3 is TGTGCCAGCAGCCAAGCCCCAGGTGGGCCTGGCTACACCTTC. The encoded protein is CASSQAPGGPGYTF.

This clone was counted once. This chain connects TRBV7-9 to TRBJ1-1; 8 positions match TRBD1. In germline, CDR1 is SEHNR, CDR2 FQNEAQ (reference sequence). V trimming: 5 bases; J trimming: 8 bases; junction bases outside the gene matches: 4. The CDR3 runs 12 residues. The CDR3 is CASSGTGEEAFF. The CDR3 DNA reads as TGTGCCAGCAGCGGGACAGGAGAAGAAGCTTTCTTT. Combining the CDR3 with reference TRBV7-9 and TRBJ1-1 gives the whole variable domain DTGVSQNPRHKITKRGQNVTFRCDPISEHNRLYWYRQTLGQGPEFLTYFQNEAQLEKSRLLSDRFSAERPKGSFSTLEIQRTEQGDSAMYLCASSGTGEEAFFGQGTRLTVV.

As for this clone: Other DNA sequences in the sample encode the same CDR3. The chain recombines TRBV10-1 with TRBJ1-1; the D gene is possibly TRBD1 (6 bases). Germline V gene sequence: CDR1 WNHNN, CDR2 SYGVQD (reference sequence). The CDR3 consists of 13 residues. Trimming removed 9 bases at V and 2 bases at J, with 13 bases between. CDR3 in DNA: TGCGCCAGTTCGGACAGACCAAACACTGAAGCTTTCTTT. Translating it yields CASSDRPNTEAFF.

The genes are TRBV2 and TRBJ1-1, with a tentative D call TRBD1 (6 bases). Germline V CDR1 and CDR2: SNHLY, FYNNEI. Trimming cost V 7 bases and J 1 base, with 7 bases left between them. CDR3 length: 12 amino acids. The CDR3 protein is CASTGENTEAFF. The CDR3 bases are TGTGCCAGCACAGGGGAGAACACTGAAGCTTTCTTT.

The chain is built from TRBV12-3 or TRBV12-4 and TRBJ2-7; perhaps TRBD2 as D (7 bases). The CDR3 sequence is 13 residues long. V lost 5 bases, J lost 5 bases, and 13 bases lay in between. The CDR3: CASSRGGADEQYF. The CDR3 DNA sequence: TGTGCCAGCAGTAGGGGGGGGGCCGACGAGCAGTACTTC.

V is TRBV7-2 and J is TRBJ1-4; D is possibly TRBD1 (5 bases). CDR1 and CDR2 from the germline V gene are SGHTA and FQGNSA. V dropped 6 bases and J dropped 5 bases, with 13 bases sitting between them. The CDR3 has 14 residues. The CDR3 coding sequence is TGTGCCAGCAGGCCGACAGTAGCGAATGAAAAACTGTTTTTT. Protein: CASRPTVANEKLFF.

V and J are TRBV4-1 and TRBJ1-5; TRBD1 matches at 7 bases. Germline V lookup: CDR1 MGHRA, CDR2 YSYEKL. Trimming removed 5 bases from V and 4 bases from J; junction bases left unmatched: 8. CDR3 length: 15 amino acids. DNA of the CDR3: TGCGCCAGCAGCTACGACAGGGACCCAAATCAGCCCCAGCATTTT. The encoded protein is CASSYDRDPNQPQHF.

V is TRBV5-5 and J is TRBJ2-3; a possible D gene is TRBD1 (6 bases). This CDR3 is 15 amino acids long. Germline-derived CDR1 and CDR2 are SGHKS and YYEKEE (reference sequence). Trimming shortened V by 6 bases and J by 0 bases, and 14 bases separated the two germline ends. The CDR3 loop is CASTRQDRSTDTQYF. CDR3 bases: TGTGCCAGCACACGACAGGACCGAAGCACAGATACGCAGTATTTT.

The chain uses TRBV2 and TRBJ2-7; TRBD2 is a possible D gene (6 bases). CDR3 length equals 16 residues. Germline assignment: CDR1 SNHLY and CDR2 FYNNEI. V dropped 0 bases and J dropped 2 bases, with 14 bases sitting between them. CDR3 coding DNA: TGTGCCAGCAGTGAAGCGGAGGGGATACTTACCTACGAGCAGTACTTC. This gives the protein CASSEAEGILTYEQYF.